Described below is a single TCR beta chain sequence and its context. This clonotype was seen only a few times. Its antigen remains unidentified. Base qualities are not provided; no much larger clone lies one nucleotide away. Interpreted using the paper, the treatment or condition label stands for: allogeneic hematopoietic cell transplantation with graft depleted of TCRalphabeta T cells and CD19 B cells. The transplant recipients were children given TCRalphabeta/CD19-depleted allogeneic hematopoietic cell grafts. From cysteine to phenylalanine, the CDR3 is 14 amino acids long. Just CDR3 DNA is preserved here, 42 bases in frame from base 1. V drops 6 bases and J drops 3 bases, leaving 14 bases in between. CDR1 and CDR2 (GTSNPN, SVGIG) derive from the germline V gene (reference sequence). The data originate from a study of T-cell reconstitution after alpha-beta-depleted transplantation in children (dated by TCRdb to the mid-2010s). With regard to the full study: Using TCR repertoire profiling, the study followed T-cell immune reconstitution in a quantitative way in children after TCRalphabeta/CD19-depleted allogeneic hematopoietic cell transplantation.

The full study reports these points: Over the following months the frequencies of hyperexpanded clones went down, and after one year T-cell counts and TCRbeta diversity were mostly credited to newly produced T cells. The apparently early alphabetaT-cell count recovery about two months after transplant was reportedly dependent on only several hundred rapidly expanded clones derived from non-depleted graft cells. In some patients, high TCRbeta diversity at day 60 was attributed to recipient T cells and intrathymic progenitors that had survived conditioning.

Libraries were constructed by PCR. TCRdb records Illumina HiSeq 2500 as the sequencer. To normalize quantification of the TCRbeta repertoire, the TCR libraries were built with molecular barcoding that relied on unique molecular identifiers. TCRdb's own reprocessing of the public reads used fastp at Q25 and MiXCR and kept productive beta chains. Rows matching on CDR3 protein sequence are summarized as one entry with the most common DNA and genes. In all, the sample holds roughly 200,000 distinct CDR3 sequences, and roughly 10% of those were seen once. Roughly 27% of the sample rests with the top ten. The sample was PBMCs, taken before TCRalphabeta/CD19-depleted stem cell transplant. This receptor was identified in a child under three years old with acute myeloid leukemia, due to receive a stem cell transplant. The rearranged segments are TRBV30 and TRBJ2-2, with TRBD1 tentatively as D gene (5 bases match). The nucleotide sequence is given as TGTGCCTGCTACTCCGGACAACACACCGGGGAGCTGTTTTTT. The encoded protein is CACYSGQHTGELFF. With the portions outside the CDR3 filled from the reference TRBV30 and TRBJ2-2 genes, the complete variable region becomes SQTIHQWPATLVQPVGSPLSLECTVEGTSNPNLYWYRQAAGRGLQLLFYSVGIGQISSEVPQNLSASRPQDRQFILSSKKLLLSDSGFYLCACYSGQHTGELFFGEGSRLTVL.